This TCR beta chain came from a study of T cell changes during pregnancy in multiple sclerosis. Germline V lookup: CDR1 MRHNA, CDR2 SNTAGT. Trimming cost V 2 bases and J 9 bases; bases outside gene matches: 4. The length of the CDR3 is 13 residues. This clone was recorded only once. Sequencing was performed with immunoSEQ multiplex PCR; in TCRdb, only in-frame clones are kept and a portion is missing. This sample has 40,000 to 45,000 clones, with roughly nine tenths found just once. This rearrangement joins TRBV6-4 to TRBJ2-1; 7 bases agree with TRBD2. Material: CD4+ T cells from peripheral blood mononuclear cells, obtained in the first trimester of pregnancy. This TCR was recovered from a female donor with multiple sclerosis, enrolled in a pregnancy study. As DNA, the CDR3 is TGTGCCAGCAGTGACCAGGGAGGGACTGAGCAGTTCTTC. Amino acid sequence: CASSDQGGTEQFF.